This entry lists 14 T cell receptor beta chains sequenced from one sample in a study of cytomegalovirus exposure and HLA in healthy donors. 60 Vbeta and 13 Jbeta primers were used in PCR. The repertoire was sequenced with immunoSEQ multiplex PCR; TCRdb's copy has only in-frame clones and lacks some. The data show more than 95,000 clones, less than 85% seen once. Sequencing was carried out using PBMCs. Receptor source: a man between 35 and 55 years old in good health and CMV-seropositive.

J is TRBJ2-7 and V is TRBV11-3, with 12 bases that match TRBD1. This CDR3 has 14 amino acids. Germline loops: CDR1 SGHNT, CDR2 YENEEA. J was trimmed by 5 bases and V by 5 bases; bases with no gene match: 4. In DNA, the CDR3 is TGTGCCAGCAGCCTCGGGACAGGGGGCGACGAGCAGTACTTC. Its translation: CASSLGTGGDEQYF.

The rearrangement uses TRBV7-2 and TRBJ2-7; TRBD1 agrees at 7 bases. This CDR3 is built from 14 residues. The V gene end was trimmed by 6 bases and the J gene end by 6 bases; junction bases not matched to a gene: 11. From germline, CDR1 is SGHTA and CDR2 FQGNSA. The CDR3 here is CASSSRTGSIEQYF. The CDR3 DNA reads TGTGCCAGCAGTTCCAGGACAGGATCGATCGAGCAGTACTTC. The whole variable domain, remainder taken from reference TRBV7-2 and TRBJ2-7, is GAGVSQSPSNKVTEKGKDVELRCDPISGHTALYWYRQSLGQGLEFLIYFQGNSAPDKSGLPSDRFSAERTGGSVSTLTIQRTQQEDSAVYLCASSSRTGSIEQYFGPGTRLTVT.

DNA for the CDR3: TGTGCCAGCTCACCAGTGCGACTAGCCCACGGGGAGCTGTTTTTT. It codes for CASSPVRLAHGELFF. This rearrangement joins TRBV18 to TRBJ2-2, with 7 bases that match TRBD2. The CDR3 runs 15 residues. V shed 2 bases, J shed 7 bases, and the junction held 7 bases outside the gene matches. Germline V gene sequence: CDR1 KGHSH, CDR2 LQKENI.

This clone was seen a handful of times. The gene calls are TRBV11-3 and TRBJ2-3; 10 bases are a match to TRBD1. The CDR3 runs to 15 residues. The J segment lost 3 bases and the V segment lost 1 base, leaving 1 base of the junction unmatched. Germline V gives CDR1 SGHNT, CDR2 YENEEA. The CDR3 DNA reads TGTGCCAGCAGCTTAGCGGGACAGGGGACAGATACGCAGTATTTT. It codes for CASSLAGQGTDTQYF.

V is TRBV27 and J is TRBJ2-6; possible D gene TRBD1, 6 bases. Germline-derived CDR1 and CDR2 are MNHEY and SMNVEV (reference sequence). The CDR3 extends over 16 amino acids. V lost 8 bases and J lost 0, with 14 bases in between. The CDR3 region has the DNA TGTGCCAGCGGCCGGGACACTCCCTCTGGGGCCAACGTCCTGACTTTC. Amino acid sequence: CASGRDTPSGANVLTF. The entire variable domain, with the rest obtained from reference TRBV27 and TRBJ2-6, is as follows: EAQVTQNPRYLITVTGKKLTVTCSQNMNHEYMSWYRQDPGLGLRQIYYSMNVEVTDKGDVPEGYKVSRKEKRNFPLILESPSPNQTSLYFCASGRDTPSGANVLTFGAGSRLTVL.

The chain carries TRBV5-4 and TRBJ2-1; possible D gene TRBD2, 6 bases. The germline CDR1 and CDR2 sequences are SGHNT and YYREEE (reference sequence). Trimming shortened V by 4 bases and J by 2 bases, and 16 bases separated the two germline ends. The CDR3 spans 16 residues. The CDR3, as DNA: TGTGCCAGCAGCACAGAGGCGGGGCTCGCCTACAATGAGCAGTTCTTC. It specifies CASSTEAGLAYNEQFF.

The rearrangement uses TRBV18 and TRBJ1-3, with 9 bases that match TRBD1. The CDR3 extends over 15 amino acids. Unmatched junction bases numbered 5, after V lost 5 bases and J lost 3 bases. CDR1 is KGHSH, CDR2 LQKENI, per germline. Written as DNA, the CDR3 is TGTGCCAGCTCAACTTGGACAGGGGTTGGAAACACCATATATTTT. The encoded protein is CASSTWTGVGNTIYF.

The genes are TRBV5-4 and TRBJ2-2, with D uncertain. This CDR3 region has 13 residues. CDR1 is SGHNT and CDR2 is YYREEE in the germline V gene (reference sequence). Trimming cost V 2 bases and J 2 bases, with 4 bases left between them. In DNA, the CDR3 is TGTGCCAGCAGCTTACTCAACACCGGGGAGCTGTTTTTT. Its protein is CASSLLNTGELFF.

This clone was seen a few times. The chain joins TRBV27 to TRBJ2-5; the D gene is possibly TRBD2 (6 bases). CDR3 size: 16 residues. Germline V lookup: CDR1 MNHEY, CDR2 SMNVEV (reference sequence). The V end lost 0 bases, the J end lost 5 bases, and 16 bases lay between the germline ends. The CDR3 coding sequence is TGTGCCAGCAGTTTATCGGGACTCCACGGTACGGAGACCCAGTACTTC. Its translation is CASSLSGLHGTETQYF.

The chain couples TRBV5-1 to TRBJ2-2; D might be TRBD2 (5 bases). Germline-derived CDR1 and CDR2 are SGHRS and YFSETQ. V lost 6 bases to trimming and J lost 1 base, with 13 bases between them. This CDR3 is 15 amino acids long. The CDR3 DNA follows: TGCGCCAGCACCCAAACGGCGGGGAACACCGGGGAGCTGTTTTTT. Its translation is CASTQTAGNTGELFF.

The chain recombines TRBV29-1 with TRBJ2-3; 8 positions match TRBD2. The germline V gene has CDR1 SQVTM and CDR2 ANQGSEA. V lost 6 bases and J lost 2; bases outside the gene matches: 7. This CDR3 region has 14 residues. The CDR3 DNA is TGCAGCGTCGGGGAGCGGGAGCTCACAGATACGCAGTATTTT. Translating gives CSVGERELTDTQYF.

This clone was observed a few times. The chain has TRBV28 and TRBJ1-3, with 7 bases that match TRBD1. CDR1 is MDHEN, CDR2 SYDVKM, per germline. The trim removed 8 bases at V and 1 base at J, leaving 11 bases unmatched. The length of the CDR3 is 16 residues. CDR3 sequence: CASSKTGVLSGNTIYF. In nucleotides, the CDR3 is TGTGCCAGCTCAAAAACAGGGGTCTTGTCTGGAAACACCATATATTTT.

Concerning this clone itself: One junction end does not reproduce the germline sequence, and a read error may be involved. The CDR3 DNA follows: TGTGCCAGCAGCCCGAATGGGCGACAGGGGGTTGGCCACACCTTC. It codes for CASSPNGRQGVGHTF. The V gene is TRBV7-2, the J gene TRBJ1-2; 9 bases agree with TRBD1. Germline values: CDR1 SGHTA, CDR2 FQGNSA. The CDR3 has 15 amino acids.

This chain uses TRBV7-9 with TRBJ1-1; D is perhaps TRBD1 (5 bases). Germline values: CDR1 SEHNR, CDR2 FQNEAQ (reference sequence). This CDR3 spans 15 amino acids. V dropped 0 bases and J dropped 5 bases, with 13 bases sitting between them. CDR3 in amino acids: CASSLAEWGDTEAFF. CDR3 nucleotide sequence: TGTGCCAGCAGCTTAGCGGAGTGGGGGGATACTGAAGCTTTCTTT.